This is a list of T cell receptor beta chains from one sample in a study of graft-versus-host responses after intestinal transplantation. Generated by immunoSEQ multiplex PCR, the TCRdb table keeps only in-frame clones and is missing some. Of tens of thousands of clones listed, about 93% are singletons. No antigen has been identified for these receptors. Source: unstimulated CD8+ T cells sorted from spleen or lymph node cells, taken before intestinal transplant. The source is a human donor who received an intestinal transplant. Each CDR3 is given with its conserved first and last residue. The D gene is left open where the match is weak. Rows give clone size only sometimes, using once, few, many, or a class for an expanded clone.

D	J	V	size	CDR3	DNA
-	TRBJ1-6	TRBV27	-	CASSLLTGSSPLHF	TGTGCCAGCAGTCTACTGACAGGCTCCTCACCCCTCCACTTT
-	TRBJ2-5	TRBV6-5	-	CASSYRIRGETQYF	TGTGCCAGCAGTTACCGGATAAGGGGAGAGACCCAGTACTTC
TRBD1	TRBJ2-7	TRBV29-1	-	CSVEEGTGFGYEQYF	TGCAGCGTTGAAGAAGGGACAGGGTTCGGTTACGAGCAGTACTTC
-	TRBJ2-5	TRBV5-5	-	CASSLPQYQETQYF	TGTGCCAGCAGCTTACCACAGTACCAAGAGACCCAGTACTTC
-	TRBJ1-1	TRBV6-1	few	CASSEWAGGMNTEAFF	TGTGCCAGCAGTGAATGGGCGGGGGGGATGAACACTGAAGCTTTCTTT
TRBD2	TRBJ2-3	TRBV4-2	-	CASSQDSGSYTDTQYF	TGTGCCAGCAGCCAAGATAGCGGGAGTTACACAGATACGCAGTATTTT
-	TRBJ1-1	TRBV12-2	-	CASRFLRPPRRTEAFF	TGTGCAAGTCGCTTTCTCCGCCCGCCTAGGAGGACTGAAGCTTTCTTT
-	TRBJ2-2	TRBV19	-	CASSTWEVTGELFF	TGTGCCAGTAGTACTTGGGAGGTTACCGGGGAGCTGTTTTTT
-	TRBJ2-1	TRBV7-2	-	CASSLRLSSYNEQFF	TGTGCCAGCAGCCTCAGACTGAGCTCCTACAATGAGCAGTTCTTC
-	TRBJ2-1	TRBV19	-	CAIGGTGDNEQFF	TGTGCCATCGGGGGGACAGGCGACAATGAGCAGTTCTTC
TRBD1	TRBJ1-1	TRBV9	-	CASSVGSGQGGSGAFF	TGTGCCAGCAGCGTAGGTTCGGGACAGGGCGGCTCTGGAGCTTTCTTT
TRBD1	TRBJ1-2	TRBV29-1	-	CSVDQPTGVFYGYTF	TGCAGCGTTGATCAGCCCACAGGGGTTTTCTATGGCTACACCTTC
TRBD1	TRBJ1-2	TRBV5-1	once	CASSPSDTDRGFRYGYTF	TGCGCCAGCAGCCCTTCAGACACCGACAGGGGGTTTCGCTATGGCTACACCTTC
TRBD2	TRBJ2-3	TRBV6-5	-	CASSYLTGGATDTQYF	TGTGCCAGCAGTTACCTCACGGGAGGCGCCACAGATACGCAGTATTTT
-	TRBJ2-3	TRBV11-2	-	CASSLHASPGADTQYF	TGTGCCAGCAGCTTACATGCATCCCCCGGGGCAGATACGCAGTATTTT
TRBD2	TRBJ2-3	TRBV6-4	-	CASSDGAGGPDTQYF	TGTGCCAGCAGTGACGGGGCGGGAGGGCCCGATACGCAGTATTTT
-	TRBJ1-6	TRBV12-5	-	CASALTGSGSPLHF	TGTGCTAGTGCCCTCACAGGGAGTGGATCACCCCTCCACTTT
-	TRBJ2-7	TRBV27	-	CASSFAVSYEQYF	TGTGCCAGCAGTTTCGCAGTCAGCTACGAGCAGTACTTC
-	TRBJ1-2	TRBV7-6	once	CASSLGGGYGYTF	TGTGCCAGCAGCTTAGGGGGAGGCTATGGCTACACCTTC
-	TRBJ2-7	TRBV13	-	CASSSSLGPGDEQYF	TGTGCCAGCAGCTCCTCGTTAGGGCCAGGGGACGAGCAGTACTTC
TRBD1	TRBJ2-2	TRBV27	-	CASSLSAGTGIRGELFF	TGTGCCAGCAGTTTGTCAGCCGGGACAGGGATTCGCGGGGAGCTGTTTTTT
TRBD1	TRBJ1-6	TRBV27	-	CASSPTQGVFVSSPLHF	TGTGCCAGCAGTCCCACACAGGGGGTCTTTGTTAGTTCACCCCTCCACTTT
TRBD2	TRBJ2-1	TRBV9	-	CASSPRTRDFAVLDEQFF	TGTGCCAGCAGCCCGCGGACTAGAGATTTCGCTGTTCTTGATGAGCAGTTCTTC
-	TRBJ2-7	TRBV11-2	-	CASAQGLTYEQYF	TGTGCCAGCGCGCAGGGACTCACCTACGAGCAGTACTTC
-	TRBJ1-1	TRBV14	once	CASSQDQGGDEAFF	TGTGCCAGCAGCCAAGATCAAGGGGGAGATGAAGCTTTCTTT
TRBD2	TRBJ2-2	TRBV28	-	CASSLTSGPGELFF	TGTGCCAGCAGTTTGACTAGCGGACCCGGGGAGCTGTTTTTT
TRBD1	TRBJ2-3	TRBV13	-	CASSQDRERTDTQYF	TGTGCCAGCAGCCAGGACAGGGAGAGGACAGATACGCAGTATTTT
TRBD1	TRBJ2-7	TRBV4-1	-	CASSPGTGALYEQYF	TGCGCCAGCAGCCCGGGGACAGGGGCCCTATACGAGCAGTACTTC
-	TRBJ2-5	TRBV27	-	CASSLVRAETQYF	TGTGCCAGCAGTTTAGTCAGGGCTGAGACCCAGTACTTC
-	TRBJ2-7	TRBV29-1	-	CSVEYGYEQYF	TGCAGCGTTGAATACGGCTACGAGCAGTACTTC
-	TRBJ1-2	TRBV19	-	CASSPRTGEYGYTF	TGTGCCAGTAGTCCCCGGACCGGGGAATATGGCTACACCTTC
-	TRBJ2-3	TRBV4-3	-	CASSQGVGQITQYF	TGCGCCAGCAGCCAGGGAGTTGGACAGATAACGCAGTATTTT
-	TRBJ2-3	TRBV4-1	-	CASSQRSGRTDTQYF	TGCGCCAGCAGCCAAAGAAGCGGGCGCACAGATACGCAGTATTTT
-	TRBJ2-7	TRBV5-6	-	CASSLSAGTRGYEQYF	TGTGCCAGCAGCTTATCCGCCGGGACACGGGGATACGAGCAGTACTTC
TRBD1	TRBJ2-5	TRBV6-4	-	CASSDSEDRGPETQYF	TGTGCCAGCAGTGACTCCGAGGACAGGGGGCCAGAGACCCAGTACTTC
TRBD1	TRBJ1-5	TRBV19	-	CASSTGGNQPQHF	TGTGCCAGTTCAACAGGGGGAAATCAGCCCCAGCATTTT
TRBD2	TRBJ2-1	TRBV27	-	CASSRGTSLLREQFF	TGTGCCAGCAGCCGGGGGACTAGCTTGTTGCGCGAGCAGTTCTTC
-	TRBJ2-7	TRBV5-1	once	CASSLATSYEQYF	TGCGCCAGCAGCTTGGCAACTAGTTACGAGCAGTACTTC
TRBD2	TRBJ2-3	TRBV5-1	-	CASSLPTSENTDTQYF	TGCGCCAGCAGCTTGCCGACTAGCGAGAACACAGATACGCAGTATTTT
-	TRBJ1-1	TRBV19	once	CASSWGGPRTEAFF	TGTGCCAGTAGTTGGGGGGGACCGCGTACTGAAGCTTTCTTT
-	TRBJ2-3	TRBV7-7	-	CASSLLANPTDTQYF	TGTGCCAGCAGCTTACTAGCGAATCCCACAGATACGCAGTATTTT
-	TRBJ1-1	TRBV13	-	CASSLLGRGTEAFF	TGTGCCAGCAGCTTACTGGGGCGGGGCACTGAAGCTTTCTTT